The TCR beta chain described here comes from a study of CD8 T cells in ankylosing spondylitis. For this clonotype: Its antigen is undetermined.

The CDR3 sequence is 19 residues long. Trimming shortened V by 0 bases and J by 3 bases, and 24 bases separated the two germline ends. Germline V gene sequence: CDR1 SGHTA, CDR2 FQGNSA. As the method for making TCR beta libraries, quantitative 5'-RACE with molecular barcodes was used. TCRdb called the 5' RACE reads again in MiXCR, with one record for every CDR3 protein. The sample shows some 400,000 distinct CDR3 sequences, approximately 20% of them seen only once. Study results and caveats: Reportedly, matched ankylosing spondylitis synovial fluid was significantly enriched for disease-linked clones. Typical of ankylosing spondylitis blood, it appeared, was a TCR beta motif of seven to nine highly homologous variants.

The sequenced sample consisted of blood, either unsorted or a sorted T cell fraction (not recorded which). The origin of this receptor is a male donor with ankylosing spondylitis. The chain combines TRBV7-2 with TRBJ2-7; D is possibly TRBD1 or TRBD2 (7 bases each). CDR3: CASSLAVWASGQAFYEQYF. The DNA of the CDR3 is TGTGCCAGCAGCTTAGCTGTATGGGCTAGCGGACAGGCTTTCTACGAGCAGTACTTC.